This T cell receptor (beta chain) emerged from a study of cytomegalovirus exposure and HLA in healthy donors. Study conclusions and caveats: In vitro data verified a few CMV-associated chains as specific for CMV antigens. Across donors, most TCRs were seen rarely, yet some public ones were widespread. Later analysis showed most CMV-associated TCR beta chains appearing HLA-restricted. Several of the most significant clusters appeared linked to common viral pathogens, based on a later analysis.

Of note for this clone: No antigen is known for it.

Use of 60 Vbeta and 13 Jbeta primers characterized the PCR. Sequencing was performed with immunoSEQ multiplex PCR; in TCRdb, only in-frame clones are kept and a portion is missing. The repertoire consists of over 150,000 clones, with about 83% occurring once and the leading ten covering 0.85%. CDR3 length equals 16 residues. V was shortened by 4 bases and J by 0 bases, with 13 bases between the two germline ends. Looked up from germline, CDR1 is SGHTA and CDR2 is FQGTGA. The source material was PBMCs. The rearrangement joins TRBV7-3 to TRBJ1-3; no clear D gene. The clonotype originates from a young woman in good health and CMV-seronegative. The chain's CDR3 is CASSSQPHSSGNTIYF. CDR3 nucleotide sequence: TGTGCCAGCAGCTCCCAGCCACACAGCTCTGGAAACACCATATATTTT.